Below, one T cell receptor beta chain is given with its context. Its matching antigen is unknown. The sample is drawn from a study of T cell responses to AZD1222 COVID-19 vaccine. Study information: Second doses were pooled across both intervals (about 4 or about 12 weeks).

V lost 5 bases and J lost 7; bases outside the gene matches: 9. CDR3 length equals 16 residues. Looked up from germline, CDR1 is SGHNT and CDR2 is YYREEE (reference sequence). Study conclusions and caveats: Baseline antibody screening turned up just a handful of seropositive AZD1222 recipients. With dominance at 160-218 and 743-854, vaccine-associated CD4 TCRs spanned spike. The sample set comprised mostly white British donors with more females, and clonal diversity was possibly underestimated.

Using immunoSEQ multiplex PCR, the repertoire was profiled, and TCRdb retains in-frame clones only, with some absent. The repertoire includes approximately 140,000 clones, 94% of them detected once, and about 1.3% sits in the top ten. The chain uses TRBV5-4 and TRBJ1-6; TRBD1 agrees at 10 bases. The source material was peripheral blood, sampled on day 0 of AZD1222 vaccination. The sequence derives from an adult in good health. CDR3 DNA sequence: TGTGCCAGCAGAAGGGACAGGGGCGGATTGAATTCACCCCTCCACTTT. Protein sequence: CASRRDRGGLNSPLHF.